These 30 T cell receptor beta chains were all obtained from the same sample, sequenced in a study of cytotoxic CD8 clonotypes in ibrutinib-treated CLL. Profiling relied on immunoSEQ multiplex PCR, and the TCRdb table lists in-frame clones only, not all of them. In the table there are roughly 97,000 clones, more than 75% of which are singletons. Sequencing used PBMCs, obtained after 12 months of ibrutinib treatment. These receptors all stem from a human donor with chronic lymphocytic leukemia.

This sequence joins TRBV5-1 and TRBJ1-2; the match to TRBD1 covers 7 bases. V dropped 0 bases and J dropped 9; count of bases not matched to a gene: 5. This CDR3 region has 13 residues. Germline loops: CDR1 SGHRS, CDR2 YFSETQ. The CDR3 sequence is CASSLGQGLSYTF. For the CDR3, the DNA is TGCGCCAGCAGCTTGGGACAGGGCTTGAGCTACACCTTC.

This clone came up once. The chain carries TRBV7-6 and TRBJ2-1; 14 bases fit TRBD2. Germline lookup yields CDR1 SGHVS and CDR2 FNYEAQ. The CDR3 totals 15 residues. The trim removed 6 bases at V and 6 bases at J, leaving 4 bases unmatched. The CDR3 region has the DNA TGTGCCAGCAGTTGGACTAGCGGGGGGCGCAATGAGCAGTTCTTC. This encodes CASSWTSGGRNEQFF.

The chain uses TRBV5-1 and TRBJ1-1; 8 nucleotides line up with TRBD1. Germline assignment: CDR1 SGHRS and CDR2 YFSETQ. The junction had 6 bases not matched to a gene; V was cut back by 0 bases and J by 5 bases. The CDR3 loop spans 15 amino acids. CDR3 bases: TGCGCCAGCAGCTTGGCCGGCCAGGGGGCGACTGAAGCTTTCTTT. As protein: CASSLAGQGATEAFF.

J is TRBJ2-7 and V is TRBV28; D may be TRBD1 (5 bases). Germline-derived CDR1 and CDR2 are MDHEN and SYDVKM. This CDR3 has 15 residues. Between the trimmed V and J ends, which lost 4 bases and 0 bases, there was a span of 13 bases. In DNA form, the CDR3 reads TGTGCCAGCAGTTCTACAGGCGCTACCTCCTACGAGCAGTACTTC. It is translated as CASSSTGATSYEQYF.

This clone has only a few counts. At one end the junction does not follow the germline gene, possibly because of a read error. The CDR3 nucleotides are TGTGCTAGCAGCTTAGACAGTACCTACGAGCAGTACTTC. It codes for CASSLDSTYEQYF. J is TRBJ2-7 and V is TRBV7-7; D is perhaps TRBD1 (5 bases). The CDR3 has 13 residues. CDR1 SSHAT and CDR2 FNYEAQ come from the germline V gene (reference sequence).

The chain recombines TRBV19 with TRBJ2-1; tentative D call: TRBD1 (5 bases). The CDR3 has 15 residues. Trimming left V 6 bases short and J 3 bases short, with 15 bases between. The germline gives CDR1 LNHDA, CDR2 SQIVND (reference sequence). The CDR3 nucleotides are TGTGCCAGTAGCCTAAGACAGAGGAGCTACAATGAGCAGTTCTTC. Protein: CASSLRQRSYNEQFF. Full variable domain (missing parts from reference TRBV19 and TRBJ2-1): DGGITQSPKYLFRKEGQNVTLSCEQNLNHDAMYWYRQDPGQGLRLIYYSQIVNDFQKGDIAEGYSVSREKKESFPLTVTSAQKNPTAFYLCASSLRQRSYNEQFFGPGTRLTVL.

V and J are TRBV11-3 and TRBJ1-1, with 7 bases matching TRBD1. Germline V gene sequence: CDR1 SGHNT, CDR2 YENEEA. This CDR3 has 15 residues. V dropped 1 base and J dropped 1; count of bases not matched to a gene: 3. Here the CDR3 reads CASSLVTGKNTEAFF. The CDR3 DNA reads as TGTGCCAGCAGCTTAGTGACAGGGAAGAACACTGAAGCTTTCTTT.

The chain joins TRBV7-2 to TRBJ2-1, with 14 bases matching TRBD2. V gave up 1 base and J gave up 5 bases; unmatched junction bases: 7. The CDR3 length is 18 residues. Germline V CDR1 and CDR2: SGHTA, FQGNSA. The CDR3 coding sequence is TGTGCCAGCAGCTTAGTTCGGACTAGCGGGGGGCCCGACAATGAGCAGTTCTTC. This codes for CASSLVRTSGGPDNEQFF.

The gene calls are TRBV4-2 and TRBJ2-1; TRBD2 agrees at 10 bases. The V segment lost 0 bases and the J segment 9 bases; nucleotides outside the gene matches: 5. CDR3 length equals 15 residues. Germline V lookup: CDR1 LGHNA, CDR2 YNFKEQ. The CDR3 loop reads CASSQELAGRGEQFF. As DNA, the CDR3 is TGTGCCAGCAGCCAAGAACTAGCGGGGAGGGGTGAGCAGTTCTTC.

This clone was seen only once. The rearrangement joins TRBV7-3 to TRBJ2-1; perhaps TRBD2 as D (8 bases). The CDR3 is 14 residues long. Trimming left V 2 bases short and J 10 bases short, with 15 bases between. Germline lookup yields CDR1 SGHTA and CDR2 FQGTGA. CDR3 DNA sequence: TGTGCCAGCAGCTTAGGGACAGCGGGGGTCGAGCAGTTCTTC. It encodes CASSLGTAGVEQFF.

The chain links TRBV7-9 to TRBJ2-6; 12 bases map to TRBD1. The junction had 12 bases not matched to a gene; V was cut back by 7 bases and J by 2 bases. The CDR3 runs to 19 residues. CDR1 and CDR2 from the germline V gene are SEHNR and FQNEAQ (reference sequence). The CDR3 loop is CASNPSPGTGGAGANVLTF. CDR3 nucleotides: TGTGCCAGCAACCCCTCTCCCGGGACAGGGGGCGCTGGGGCCAACGTCCTGACTTTC.

The V and J genes are TRBV5-1 and TRBJ2-1, with TRBD2 identical over 11 bases. Per the germline V gene, CDR1 is SGHRS and CDR2 is YFSETQ. The J segment lost 6 bases and the V segment lost 0 bases, leaving 2 bases of the junction unmatched. This CDR3 contains 15 residues. CDR3 bases: TGCGCCAGCAGCTTGGTAGCGGGGGGGCCCAATGAGCAGTTCTTC. Amino acid sequence: CASSLVAGGPNEQFF.

The chain employs TRBV5-1 and TRBJ1-1, with D hard to call. CDR3 length: 13 residues. V lost 0 bases and J lost 5, with 8 bases in between. Germline CDR1 SGHRS, CDR2 YFSETQ. The CDR3 DNA reads TGCGCCAGCAGCTTGGAGCACGGGACTGAAGCTTTCTTT. Protein sequence: CASSLEHGTEAFF.

This chain connects TRBV9 to TRBJ2-1; 9 bases align to TRBD2. Germline CDR1 reads SGDLS; CDR2 reads YYNGEE. CDR3 length: 16 amino acids. Unmatched junction bases numbered 5, after V lost 0 bases and J lost 4 bases. The CDR3 DNA follows: TGTGCCAGCAGCGTAGGAGGCGGGGGGGGATACAATGAGCAGTTCTTC. As protein: CASSVGGGGGYNEQFF.

The V gene is TRBV2, the J gene TRBJ2-7; a weak D match, TRBD1 (6 bases). There are 12 residues in the CDR3. Germline-derived CDR1 and CDR2 are SNHLY and FYNNEI. The V gene lost 4 bases and the J gene lost 6 bases, with 10 bases spanning the gap. The DNA of the CDR3 is TGTGCCAGCAGTGCGGACAGTGCCGAGCAGTACTTC. This translates into CASSADSAEQYF.

The J gene is TRBJ2-2, the V gene TRBV19, with D hard to call. There are 13 residues in the CDR3. V was cut by 6 bases and J by 3 bases, with 8 bases left in between. Germline V gene sequence: CDR1 LNHDA, CDR2 SQIVND (reference sequence). The CDR3 nucleotides are TGTGCCAGTAGGACGTTCGACACCGGGGAGCTGTTTTTT. Amino acid sequence: CASRTFDTGELFF.

The J gene is TRBJ2-1, the V gene TRBV10-2; D is unclear. Germline values: CDR1 WSHSY, CDR2 SAAADI. This CDR3 has 12 residues. V was shortened by 7 bases and J by 8 bases, with 12 bases between the two germline ends. The CDR3: CASTGRVDEQFF. The CDR3, as DNA: TGCGCCAGCACAGGTCGGGTAGATGAGCAGTTCTTC.

The chain uses TRBV7-9 and TRBJ1-2, with D perhaps matching TRBD1 (5 bases). The CDR3 is 14 residues long. Germline CDR1 reads SEHNR; CDR2 reads FQNEAQ (reference sequence). V lost 5 bases and J 4 bases, leaving 14 bases between the germline ends. The CDR3 region is CASSGTGRAYGYTF. The CDR3 DNA sequence: TGTGCCAGCAGCGGGACCGGGAGAGCCTATGGCTACACCTTC. The full variable domain, in which reference TRBV7-9 and TRBJ1-2 provide the parts outside the CDR3, is DTGVSQNPRHKITKRGQNVTFRCDPISEHNRLYWYRQTLGQGPEFLTYFQNEAQLEKSRLLSDRFSAERPKGSFSTLEIQRTEQGDSAMYLCASSGTGRAYGYTFGSGTRLTVV.

A few counts support this clone. V gene TRBV4-3 combines with J gene TRBJ1-6; D uncertain. CDR3 length equals 16 residues. The germline V gene has CDR1 LGHNA and CDR2 YSLEER. The V end was cut by 0 bases, the J end by 0 bases, with 6 bases between. CDR3 sequence reads: CASSQDVDSYNSPLHF. The CDR3 region has the DNA TGCGCCAGCAGCCAAGATGTCGACTCCTATAATTCACCCCTCCACTTT.

This chain links TRBV19 with TRBJ2-3, with D possibly TRBD2 on 5 matching bases. V was clipped by 5 bases and J by 10 bases, with 13 bases between them. The CDR3 extends over 12 amino acids. Germline assignment: CDR1 LNHDA and CDR2 SQIVND (reference sequence). CDR3 region: CASSPDLRAQYF. The CDR3 DNA reads as TGTGCCAGTAGTCCGGACTTGAGGGCGCAGTATTTT.

In this sample, this clone turned up once. This rearrangement joins TRBV4-1 to TRBJ2-1, with 8 positions matching TRBD2. V shed 8 bases, J shed 7 bases, and the junction held 16 bases outside the gene matches. The CDR3 is 16 residues long. Germline V gene data show CDR1 as MGHRA and CDR2 as YSYEKL. Here the CDR3 reads CASARLAGGTWNEQFF. CDR3 nucleotide sequence: TGCGCCAGCGCCCGTCTTGCGGGGGGCACTTGGAATGAGCAGTTCTTC.

The J gene is TRBJ1-1, the V gene TRBV7-8; 8 bases line up with TRBD1. This CDR3 is built from 16 residues. Trimming removed 1 base from V and 5 bases from J; junction bases left unmatched: 9. Germline CDR1 and CDR2: SGHVS and FQNEAQ. DNA for the CDR3: TGTGCCAGCAGCTTAGAGCAGGGGGCGCGGTGGACTGAAGCTTTCTTT. As protein: CASSLEQGARWTEAFF.

In its sample, this clone was seen once. The chain recombines TRBV7-6 with TRBJ2-2; TRBD1 aligns across 8 bases. Unmatched junction bases numbered 8, after V lost 2 bases and J lost 3 bases. The CDR3 runs to 17 residues. Germline V CDR1 and CDR2: SGHVS, FNYEAQ. The chain's CDR3 is CASSLYPQGADTGELFF. The CDR3 region has the DNA TGTGCCAGCAGCTTATACCCGCAGGGGGCCGACACCGGGGAGCTGTTTTTT.

The CDR3 reads CATESNYGYTF. CDR3 in DNA: TGTGCCACCGAGTCTAACTATGGCTACACCTTC. This sequence joins TRBV6-5 and TRBJ1-2, with D unresolved. This CDR3 spans 11 amino acids. V was pared by 10 bases and J by 0 bases, with 6 bases between. The germline gives CDR1 MNHEY, CDR2 SVGAGI.

V is TRBV19 and J is TRBJ1-2; 10 bases fit TRBD1. The CDR3 spans 14 residues. Germline lookup yields CDR1 LNHDA and CDR2 SQIVND (reference sequence). Trimming removed 5 bases from V and 7 bases from J; junction bases left unmatched: 7. The CDR3 DNA follows: TGTGCCAGTAGTCCGGGGACAGGGGCGATTGGCTACACCTTC. Translation: CASSPGTGAIGYTF.

The V gene is TRBV12-1, the J gene TRBJ2-7; TRBD1 was called by the table and not checked on the DNA. TRBV12-1 is a documented pseudogene. The CDR3 sequence is 17 residues long. The CDR3 coding sequence is TGTGCCAGCAGCGGCCCCGGTGAGGACAGGGAAAACGACGAGCAGTACTTC. Its protein product is CASSGPGEDRENDEQYF.

V is TRBV14 and J is TRBJ2-3; TRBD2 agrees at 8 bases. J was trimmed by 2 bases and V by 7 bases; bases with no gene match: 5. The germline gives CDR1 SGHDN, CDR2 FVKESK. The CDR3 runs 14 residues. The CDR3 spells CASTPTSATDTQYF. CDR3 bases: TGTGCCAGCACCCCGACTAGCGCCACAGATACGCAGTATTTT. Together with reference TRBV14 and TRBJ2-3, the CDR3 gives the full variable domain: EAGVTQFPSHSVIEKGQTVTLRCDPISGHDNLYWYRRVMGKEIKFLLHFVKESKQDESGMPNNRFLAERTGGTYSTLKVQPAELEDSGVYFCASTPTSATDTQYFGPGTRLTVL.

The chain joins TRBV7-2 to TRBJ2-7, with a weak D call TRBD1 (5 bases). V lost 5 bases, J lost 0 bases, and 17 bases lay in between. Looked up from germline, CDR1 is SGHTA and CDR2 is FQGNSA. The CDR3 consists of 16 residues. The CDR3 spells CASSRIRAQSSYEQYF. Written as DNA, the CDR3 is TGTGCCAGCAGCCGAATCAGGGCCCAGAGCTCCTACGAGCAGTACTTC.

The J gene is TRBJ2-1, the V gene TRBV2; TRBD2 matches 10 bases. CDR1 is SNHLY, CDR2 FYNNEI, per germline. The J segment lost 2 bases and the V segment lost 6 bases, leaving 7 bases of the junction unmatched. This CDR3 has 16 residues. In DNA, the CDR3 is TGTGCCAGCAGACAAGATAGCGGGGGGCCCTACAATGAGCAGTTCTTC. Residues: CASRQDSGGPYNEQFF. The full variable domain, in which reference TRBV2 and TRBJ2-1 provide the parts outside the CDR3, is EPEVTQTPSHQVTQMGQEVILRCVPISNHLYFYWYRQILGQKVEFLVSFYNNEISEKSEIFDDQFSVERPDGSNFTLKIRSTKLEDSAMYFCASRQDSGGPYNEQFFGPGTRLTVL.

The sample holds a few counts of this clone. The chain combines TRBV4-2 with TRBJ1-2, with D tentatively TRBD1 (5 bases). Between the trimmed V and J ends, which lost 4 bases and 7 bases, there was a span of 16 bases. The length of the CDR3 is 14 residues. The germline CDR1 and CDR2 sequences are LGHNA and YNFKEQ. The DNA for the CDR3 is TGTGCCAGCAGCCTCCAACCGCCCCAGGGTGGCTACACCTTC. Protein product: CASSLQPPQGGYTF.